The 8 T cell receptor beta chains in this list originate from one sample, sequenced in a study of chemoradiotherapy in HPV16-positive cancers. Method: immunoSEQ multiplex PCR; TCRdb's copy keeps in-frame clones and lacks some. Of about 1,500 clones listed, 82% are singletons. The input for sequencing was tumor tissue, taken from a patient who underwent chemoradiotherapy. All receptors come from a human donor with HPV-associated anogenital cancer.

J is TRBJ2-5 and V is TRBV6-1, with 9 bases lining up with TRBD1. Germline CDR1 reads MNHNS; CDR2 reads SASEGT. This CDR3 comprises 13 residues. Trimming removed 6 bases from V and 5 bases from J; junction bases left unmatched: 4. The CDR3 is CASSLDRGETQYF. As DNA, the CDR3 is TGTGCCAGCAGCCTCGACAGGGGGGAGACCCAGTACTTC.

V usage is TRBV7-6 and J usage is TRBJ2-1, with TRBD2 matching 12 bases. CDR3 length: 16 residues. Germline assignment: CDR1 SGHVS and CDR2 FNYEAQ. With V trimmed by 5 bases and J by 6 bases, 8 bases remained unmatched. CDR3 in DNA: TGTGCCAGCAGCCAGTCCCCGACTAGCGGGAGCAATGAGCAGTTCTTC. This codes for CASSQSPTSGSNEQFF.

This clone occurred a few times. The chain couples TRBV6-1 to TRBJ1-2; D is ambiguous. Germline V gene data show CDR1 as MNHNS and CDR2 as SASEGT. This CDR3 contains 14 residues. V was clipped by 1 base and J by 0 bases, with 6 bases between them. The CDR3 coding sequence is TGTGCCAGCAGTGAAGGGGATGCTAACTATGGCTACACCTTC. Translation: CASSEGDANYGYTF.

The genes are TRBV19 and TRBJ2-5, with TRBD1 identical over 9 bases. J was trimmed by 5 bases and V by 6 bases; bases with no gene match: 13. Germline V gene sequence: CDR1 LNHDA, CDR2 SQIVND (reference sequence). This CDR3 region has 16 residues. CDR3 nucleotides: TGTGCCAGTAGGAAGTTGACAGGGGGAATAAGGGAGACCCAGTACTTC. Its translation: CASRKLTGGIRETQYF. Full variable domain (outside the CDR3, taken from reference TRBV19 and TRBJ2-5): DGGITQSPKYLFRKEGQNVTLSCEQNLNHDAMYWYRQDPGQGLRLIYYSQIVNDFQKGDIAEGYSVSREKKESFPLTVTSAQKNPTAFYLCASRKLTGGIRETQYFGPGTRLLVL.

This clone showed up just a few times. The V call is TRBV7-6, the J call TRBJ2-1, with 7 bases that match TRBD2. Germline CDR1 SGHVS, CDR2 FNYEAQ. This CDR3 has 16 amino acids. V was pared by 1 base and J by 7 bases, with 10 bases of the junction left unmatched. This chain's CDR3 is CASSLESGGAVNEQFF. DNA of the CDR3: TGTGCCAGCAGCTTAGAATCGGGAGGCGCTGTAAATGAGCAGTTCTTC.

Comments on this clone: The sample holds other DNA sequences that translate to the same CDR3. This rearrangement joins TRBV6-5 to TRBJ2-7; 7 bases map to TRBD1. CDR1 is MNHEY, CDR2 SVGAGI, per germline. V lost 6 bases, J lost 0 bases, and 5 bases stayed unmatched. This CDR3 has 14 residues. CDR3 nucleotides: TGTGCCAGCAGCTCCCGGGACAGCTCCTACGAGCAGTACTTC. Protein sequence: CASSSRDSSYEQYF.

The table lists this clone with a count of one. This chain links TRBV6-1 with TRBJ2-3, with TRBD2 matching 7 bases. This CDR3 is built from 15 residues. CDR1 and CDR2 (germline): MNHNS, SASEGT. The V and J ends lost 1 base and 3 bases, in that order; junction bases with no gene match: 4. The CDR3: CASSEVISGTDTQYF. The CDR3 nucleotides read TGTGCCAGCAGTGAAGTGATTAGCGGGACAGATACGCAGTATTTT.

The gene calls are TRBV5-1 and TRBJ1-1, with D hard to call. Germline V CDR1 and CDR2: SGHRS, YFSETQ. V dropped 4 bases and J dropped 1 base, with 8 bases sitting between them. CDR3 length: 13 amino acids. In DNA form, the CDR3 reads TGCGCCAGCAGCATGACGGAGAACACTGAAGCTTTCTTT. Protein sequence: CASSMTENTEAFF. Full variable domain (outside the CDR3, taken from reference TRBV5-1 and TRBJ1-1): KAGVTQTPRYLIKTRGQQVTLSCSPISGHRSVSWYQQTPGQGLQFLFEYFSETQRNKGNFPGRFSGRQFSNSRSEMNVSTLELGDSALYLCASSMTENTEAFFGQGTRLTVV.